This section outlines one T cell receptor (beta chain) sequence together with its context. The protocol was immunoSEQ multiplex PCR, while the TCRdb copy is restricted to in-frame clones and leaves out a portion. The sample has around 33,000 clones; 86% are singletons. Deletions cut 5 bases from V and 1 base from J, with 10 bases between. This CDR3 spans 13 amino acids. CDR1 is GTSNPN and CDR2 is SVGIG in the germline V gene (reference sequence). The data originate from a study of control samples from healthy donors and cancer patients. The TCR comes from a middle-aged woman with lung cancer. The material sequenced was PBMCs. V and J are TRBV30 and TRBJ2-3; no definite D call. The CDR3 coding sequence is TGTGCCTGGGGAACCCTCGGCACAGATACGCAGTATTTT. This gives the protein CAWGTLGTDTQYF.